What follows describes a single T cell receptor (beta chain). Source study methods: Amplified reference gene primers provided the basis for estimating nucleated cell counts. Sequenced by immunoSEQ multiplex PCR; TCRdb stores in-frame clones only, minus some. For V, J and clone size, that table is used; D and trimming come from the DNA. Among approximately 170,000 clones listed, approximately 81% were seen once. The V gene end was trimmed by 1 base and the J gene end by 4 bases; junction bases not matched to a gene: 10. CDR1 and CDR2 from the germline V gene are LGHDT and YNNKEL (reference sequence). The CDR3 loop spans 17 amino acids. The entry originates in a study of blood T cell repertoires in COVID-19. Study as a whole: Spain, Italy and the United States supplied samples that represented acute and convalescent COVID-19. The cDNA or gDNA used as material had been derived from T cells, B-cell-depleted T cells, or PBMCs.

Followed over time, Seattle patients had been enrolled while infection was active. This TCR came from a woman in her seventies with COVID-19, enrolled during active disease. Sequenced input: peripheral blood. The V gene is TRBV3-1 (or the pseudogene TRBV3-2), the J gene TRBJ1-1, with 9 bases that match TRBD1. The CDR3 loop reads CASSQVGSGTGPTEAFF. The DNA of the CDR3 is TGTGCCAGCAGCCAAGTTGGTTCCGGGACAGGGCCCACTGAAGCTTTCTTT.